This T cell receptor beta chain was observed in a study of cytomegalovirus exposure and HLA in healthy donors. This CDR3 comprises 14 residues. Germline V lookup: CDR1 SEHNR, CDR2 FQNEAQ (reference sequence). Unmatched junction bases numbered 1, after V lost 6 bases and J lost 1 base. The PCR employed 60 Vbeta primers together with 13 Jbeta primers. Method: immunoSEQ multiplex PCR; TCRdb's copy keeps in-frame clones and lacks some. There are 110,000 or so clones in the sample; around 73% occur only once, and 5% to 6% lies in the top ten. The receptor was isolated from a woman aged 25-40 years in good health and CMV-seropositive. Sequencing input: PBMCs. The J gene is TRBJ1-5, the V gene TRBV7-9; 9 nucleotides agree with TRBD1. The DNA of the CDR3 is TGTGCCAGCAGTGACAGGGGGAGCAATCAGCCCCAGCATTTT. Amino acid sequence: CASSDRGSNQPQHF.